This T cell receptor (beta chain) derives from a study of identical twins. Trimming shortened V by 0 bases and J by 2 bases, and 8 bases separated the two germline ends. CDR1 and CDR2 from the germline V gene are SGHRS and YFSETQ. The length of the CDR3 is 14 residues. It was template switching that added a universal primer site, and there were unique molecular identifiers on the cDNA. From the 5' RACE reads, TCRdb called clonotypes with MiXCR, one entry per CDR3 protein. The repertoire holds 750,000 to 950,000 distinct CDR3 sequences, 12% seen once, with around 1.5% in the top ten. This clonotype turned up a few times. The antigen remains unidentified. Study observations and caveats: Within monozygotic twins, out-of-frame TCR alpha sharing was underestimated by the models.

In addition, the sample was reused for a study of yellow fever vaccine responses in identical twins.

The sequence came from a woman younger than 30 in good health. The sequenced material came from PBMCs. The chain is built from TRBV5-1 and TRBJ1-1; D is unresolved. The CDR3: CASSLEVHNTEAFF. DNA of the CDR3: TGCGCCAGCAGCTTGGAGGTCCATAACACTGAAGCTTTCTTT.